The rows below give T cell receptor beta chains drawn from one sample of a study of T cell repertoires in cytomegalovirus infection. From the reads, TCRdb called clonotypes with MiXCR, one entry per CDR3 protein. The profile covers some 700,000 distinct CDR3 sequences, with around a third appearing a single time and roughly 18% taken by the ten largest. No antigen has been assigned to these receptors. The source was cultured PBMCs, collected from culture after CMV antigen stimulation. The receptors shown here come from a human donor in good health (CMV status not recorded). Some clones in this sample may be carry-over from other donors' samples. Each CDR3 is given with its conserved first and last residue. The D gene is left open where the match is weak. Rows may omit the clone size; those that give it use once, few, many or a size class.

d_call: -
j_call: TRBJ2-7
v_call: TRBV28
clone_size: few
cdr3_aa: CASRLAQSYEQYF
cdr3_nt: TGTGCCAGCAGGCTAGCCCAGTCCTACGAGCAGTACTTC

d_call: TRBD2
j_call: TRBJ2-1
v_call: TRBV7-9
clone_size: few
cdr3_aa: CASRPELAGNNEQFF
cdr3_nt: TGTGCCAGCAGACCAGAACTAGCGGGCAACAATGAGCAGTTCTTC

d_call: -
j_call: TRBJ2-3
v_call: TRBV20-1
clone_size: -
cdr3_aa: CSARRGAGDTQYF
cdr3_nt: TGCAGTGCTCGTCGGGGGGCTGGAGATACGCAGTATTTT

d_call: -
j_call: TRBJ1-1
v_call: TRBV30
clone_size: -
cdr3_aa: CAGGEGTEAFF
cdr3_nt: TGTGCCGGGGGGGAAGGCACTGAAGCTTTCTTT

d_call: TRBD2
j_call: TRBJ2-7
v_call: TRBV10-3
clone_size: -
cdr3_aa: CATTGTRNREQYF
cdr3_nt: TGTGCCACCACCGGGACTAGGAATCGGGAGCAGTACTTC

d_call: -
j_call: TRBJ2-1
v_call: TRBV6-6
clone_size: few
cdr3_aa: CATITGSFDNEQFF
cdr3_nt: TGTGCCACCATAACCGGCAGTTTCGACAATGAGCAGTTCTTC

d_call: TRBD2
j_call: TRBJ2-1
v_call: TRBV5-4
clone_size: -
cdr3_aa: CASSLRELTSRIYNEQFF
cdr3_nt: TGTGCCAGCAGCTTGAGGGAGTTGACTAGCAGAATCTACAATGAGCAGTTCTTC

d_call: -
j_call: TRBJ2-7
v_call: TRBV7-9
clone_size: few
cdr3_aa: CASSLPGPTPRQYF
cdr3_nt: TGTGCCAGCAGCTTACCGGGACCGACGCCAAGGCAGTACTTC

d_call: -
j_call: TRBJ1-3
v_call: TRBV2
clone_size: -
cdr3_aa: CASAALVSGNTIYF
cdr3_nt: TGTGCCAGCGCAGCACTGGTCTCTGGAAACACCATATATTTT

d_call: -
j_call: TRBJ1-5
v_call: TRBV7-2
clone_size: -
cdr3_aa: CASSLEGTINQPQHF
cdr3_nt: TGTGCCAGCAGCTTAGAGGGCACCATCAATCAGCCCCAGCATTTT

d_call: -
j_call: TRBJ2-2
v_call: TRBV6-2/TRBV6-3
clone_size: -
cdr3_aa: CASSYPGRNTGELFF
cdr3_nt: TGTGCCAGCAGTTACCCGGGGAGGAACACCGGGGAGCTGTTTTTT

d_call: TRBD2
j_call: TRBJ2-5
v_call: TRBV5-4
clone_size: -
cdr3_aa: CASSSLKAGEETQYF
cdr3_nt: TGTGCCAGCAGCTCTCTCAAAGCGGGAGAAGAGACCCAGTACTTC

d_call: -
j_call: TRBJ2-5
v_call: TRBV6-5
clone_size: few
cdr3_aa: CASSYRGSWETQYF
cdr3_nt: TGTGCCAGCAGTTACCGAGGGAGTTGGGAGACCCAGTACTTC

d_call: -
j_call: TRBJ1-1
v_call: TRBV7-2
clone_size: many
cdr3_aa: CASSLAGQVRGTEAFF
cdr3_nt: TGTGCCAGCAGCTTAGCAGGCCAGGTGCGGGGCACTGAAGCTTTCTTT

d_call: -
j_call: TRBJ2-3
v_call: TRBV2
clone_size: -
cdr3_aa: CASSGVTATDTQYF
cdr3_nt: TGTGCCAGCAGTGGTGTGACAGCGACAGATACGCAGTATTTT

d_call: -
j_call: TRBJ1-5
v_call: TRBV7-2
clone_size: -
cdr3_aa: CASTSDPRDQPQHF
cdr3_nt: TGTGCCAGCACCTCTGACCCTCGTGATCAGCCCCAGCATTTT

d_call: TRBD1
j_call: TRBJ1-2
v_call: TRBV18
clone_size: -
cdr3_aa: CASSQGQVQSYTF
cdr3_nt: TGTGCCAGCTCCCAGGGACAGGTGCAGAGCTACACCTTC

d_call: TRBD1
j_call: TRBJ2-5
v_call: TRBV6-1
clone_size: -
cdr3_aa: CASSPKTGFRETQYF
cdr3_nt: TGTGCCAGCAGTCCCAAGACAGGGTTTCGAGAGACCCAGTACTTC